Given below is one T cell receptor beta chain in context. As yet, its antigen is unknown. This record comes from a study of long-term antiretroviral therapy in people with HIV. Findings and limits, study-wide: Gathering of blood took place between about 2003 and 2018, possibly under older ART regimens. Dominance of pre-ART expanded clones persisted, fluctuating and often declining after ART.

Sequencing used immunoSEQ v3.0 at survey level. Sequenced by immunoSEQ multiplex PCR; TCRdb stores in-frame clones only, minus some. The sample includes some 14,000 clones, 80% to 90% of them seen just once. The source is a man under 40 with HIV. The material was unsorted PBMCs, obtained 0.4 years after starting antiretroviral therapy.

CDR3 sequence (DNA): TGTGCCATCAGTACTCAACAGGGGGCCACCTACGAGCAGTACTTC. It is translated as CAISTQQGATYEQYF. V and J are TRBV10-3 and TRBJ2-7; the match to TRBD1 covers 9 bases. The junction had 7 bases not matched to a gene; V was cut back by 5 bases and J by 2 bases. The V gene's germline CDR1 is ENHRY and CDR2 SYGVKD. This CDR3 comprises 15 residues.